Shown below are 14 T cell receptor beta chains from a single sample sequenced in a study of blood T cell repertoires in COVID-19. Profiled with immunoSEQ multiplex PCR; TCRdb holds only in-frame clones, not every one. The table includes 340,000 or so clones, over 75% detected once. The source material was peripheral blood. These receptors all stem from a man aged 45-65 years with active or convalescent COVID-19.

The chain carries TRBV2 and TRBJ2-7; TRBD2 is a possible D gene (7 bases). The CDR3 is 14 amino acids. The V end was cut by 7 bases, the J end by 4 bases, with 17 bases between. Germline CDR1 SNHLY, CDR2 FYNNEI. The CDR3 sequence: CASILGAGAYEQYF. The CDR3 region has the DNA TGTGCCAGCATCTTGGGGGCGGGAGCGTACGAGCAGTACTTC.

V usage is TRBV3-1 (or the pseudogene TRBV3-2) and J usage is TRBJ2-5; 11 bases align to TRBD2. With V trimmed by 0 bases and J by 4 bases, 4 bases remained unmatched. CDR1 and CDR2 from the germline V gene are LGHDT and YNNKEL (reference sequence). The CDR3 totals 16 residues. The CDR3: CASSQDRLAGGETQYF. CDR3 sequence (DNA): TGTGCCAGCAGCCAAGATCGGCTAGCGGGAGGAGAGACCCAGTACTTC.

In its sample, this clone was seen once. This chain uses TRBV28 with TRBJ2-1, with 12 bases lining up with TRBD2. Germline V lookup: CDR1 MDHEN, CDR2 SYDVKM. Trimming removed 5 bases from V and 12 bases from J; junction bases left unmatched: 20. CDR3 size: 18 residues. As DNA, the CDR3 is TGTGCCAGCAGTCCCGTACTAGCGGGGGGCCCTAGGGGCAAGGGGCAGTTCTTC. This encodes CASSPVLAGGPRGKGQFF.

V gene TRBV30 combines with J gene TRBJ2-7, with TRBD1 matching over 10 bases. The germline V gene has CDR1 GTSNPN and CDR2 SVGIG (reference sequence). With V trimmed by 3 bases and J by 6 bases, 8 bases remained unmatched. The CDR3 is 14 residues long. The CDR3 region is CAWSAPDRGGEQYF. Here the CDR3 DNA reads TGTGCCTGGAGCGCACCGGACAGGGGGGGCGAGCAGTACTTC.

The chain is built from TRBV7-6 and TRBJ2-1, with D possibly TRBD2 on 5 matching bases. Trimming stripped 5 bases from V and 2 bases from J, with 13 bases between. The CDR3 length is 15 residues. CDR1 is SGHVS, CDR2 FNYEAQ, per germline. As DNA, the CDR3 is TGTGCCAGCAGCCGGGGAGCCGCCGCCTACAATGAGCAGTTCTTC. Its protein product is CASSRGAAAYNEQFF.

This chain uses TRBV11-2 with TRBJ1-2, with TRBD1 matching over 9 bases. This CDR3 spans 16 amino acids. CDR1 SGHAT and CDR2 FQNNGV come from the germline V gene. The ends lost 4 bases at V and 7 bases at J; junction bases unmatched: 13. The CDR3 is CASSSRTGTGRGGYTF. The CDR3 DNA is TGTGCCAGCAGCTCGCGGACCGGGACAGGGAGAGGTGGCTACACCTTC.

This clone was seen only once. The chain is built from TRBV30 and TRBJ2-7, with D perhaps TRBD2 (5 bases). The V end was cut by 3 bases, the J end by 4 bases, with 10 bases between. Germline CDR1 and CDR2: GTSNPN and SVGIG (reference sequence). The length of the CDR3 is 12 residues. In nucleotides, the CDR3 is TGTGCCTGGAGAAGACTACAATACGAGCAGTACTTC. This translates into CAWRRLQYEQYF. The full variable domain, with the rest looked up from reference TRBV30 and TRBJ2-7, is SQTIHQWPATLVQPVGSPLSLECTVEGTSNPNLYWYRQAAGRGLQLLFYSVGIGQISSEVPQNLSASRPQDRQFILSSKKLLLSDSGFYLCAWRRLQYEQYFGPGTRLTVT.

This rearrangement joins TRBV5-6 to TRBJ1-5; D unclear. This CDR3 spans 14 amino acids. V was pared by 2 bases and J by 12 bases, with 18 bases between. Germline CDR1 SGHDT, CDR2 YYEEEE. In nucleotides, the CDR3 is TGTGCCAGCAGCTTCCAACAAGGATCAGAGGTCCAGCATTTT. Translation: CASSFQQGSEVQHF.

This rearrangement joins TRBV3-1 (or the pseudogene TRBV3-2) to TRBJ2-7; TRBD2 aligns across 7 bases. The V gene's germline CDR1 is LGHDT and CDR2 YNNKEL (reference sequence). The CDR3 contains 13 residues. V lost 5 bases and J lost 6; bases outside the gene matches: 7. The CDR3 sequence: CASSFTGGSEQYF. For the CDR3, the DNA is TGTGCCAGCAGCTTTACGGGGGGATCCGAGCAGTACTTC.

This clone was picked up a small number of times. The chain has TRBV7-2 and TRBJ2-5; TRBD1 aligns across 7 bases. The junction had 4 bases not matched to a gene; V was cut back by 2 bases and J by 1 base. CDR1 and CDR2 from the germline V gene are SGHTA and FQGNSA. The CDR3 is 15 residues long. Here the CDR3 DNA reads TGTGCCAGCAGCTTACGACAGGGACCCCAAGAGACCCAGTACTTC. Its protein product is CASSLRQGPQETQYF.

The chain has TRBV24-1 and TRBJ2-1; 9 bases align to TRBD2. V lost 4 bases, J lost 2 bases, and 5 bases stayed unmatched. Looked up from germline, CDR1 is KGHDR and CDR2 is SFDVKD. CDR3 length: 16 amino acids. The CDR3: CATSDASGDTYNEQFF. CDR3 in DNA: TGTGCCACCAGTGACGCTAGCGGGGACACCTACAATGAGCAGTTCTTC.

V and J are TRBV6-6 and TRBJ2-2, with a tentative D call TRBD2 (7 bases). Germline CDR1 MNHNY, CDR2 SVGAGI (reference sequence). This CDR3 is built from 15 residues. Deletions cut 2 bases from V and 4 bases from J, with 11 bases between. CDR3 in amino acids: CASSYRRGGTGELFF. CDR3 DNA: TGTGCCAGCAGTTACAGAAGGGGGGGCACCGGGGAGCTGTTTTTT.

The rearrangement uses TRBV5-4 and TRBJ1-1; 9 positions agree with TRBD1. Germline V gene data show CDR1 as SGHNT and CDR2 as YYREEE (reference sequence). The CDR3 runs to 14 residues. V dropped 4 bases and J dropped 2; count of bases not matched to a gene: 3. The CDR3 DNA reads TGTGCCAGCAGCACGGGACAGGGAAACACTGAAGCTTTCTTT. Protein: CASSTGQGNTEAFF.

In DNA, the CDR3 is TGTGCCAGCAGCCAGTACTCCTACTCTGGAAACACCATATATTTT. Translation: CASSQYSYSGNTIYF. This chain uses TRBV3-1 (or the pseudogene TRBV3-2) with TRBJ1-3; D is undetermined. CDR1 is LGHDT, CDR2 YNNKEL, per germline (reference sequence). The CDR3 is 15 residues long. The V gene lost 3 bases and the J gene lost 0 bases, with 9 bases spanning the gap.